This TCR beta chain was captured in a study of chemoradiotherapy in HPV16-positive cancers. About this clone itself: Its matching antigen is unknown.

Only in-frame clones appear in the TCRdb table, and some are missing; sequencing was by immunoSEQ multiplex PCR. The sample has about 12,000 clones, about four fifths seen once. The V end lost 1 base, the J end lost 1 base, and 18 bases lay between the germline ends. The CDR3 is made up of 18 amino acids. Germline CDR1 and CDR2: SGHDN and FVKESK. Study findings and constraints: Non-HPV-specific T cells did not expand in tumors during treatment, whereas candidate HPV-specific clones and E7-related motifs did. Better recurrence-free survival went with HPV-responsive T-cell expansion in HPV16-positive patients. The functional HPV-specific definition rests on just two HPV16-positive patients.

The specimen was collected from a patient who underwent chemoradiotherapy. The chain recombines TRBV14 with TRBJ2-3; D is undetermined. This clonotype was obtained from a human donor with HPV-associated anogenital cancer. Here the CDR3 DNA reads TGTGCCAGCAGCCAAGTACCTATCGGTGTACCACGCACAGATACGCAGTATTTT. This translates into CASSQVPIGVPRTDTQYF.